The clone carrying this TCR beta chain appeared once. Its antigen is unknown. This sample was taken from a study of Ad26.COV2.S vaccination and SARS-CoV-2 variants. Overall study findings and caveats: Compared with placebo recipients, vaccine recipients had higher spike-specific TCR breadth.

Losses at the gene ends were 6 bases for V and 6 bases for J; bases not matched to a gene: 7. CDR1 is SEHNR and CDR2 is FQNEAQ in the germline V gene (reference sequence). The CDR3 has 15 residues. Stated treatment: around 19 received Ad26.COV2.S at low or high dose, single or two shots; about 5 received placebo; per-sample allocation not given. The study sampled participants on day 63 after the first vaccine or placebo injection. Some clones are missing from TCRdb's copy, which holds only in-frame ones; the method was immunoSEQ multiplex PCR. The sample includes roughly 700,000 clones, 80% to 90% seen only once; the top ten take approximately 1.5%.

The clonotype comes from a person between 18 and 65 years old who received the Ad26.COV2.S COVID-19 vaccine or a placebo. The chain joins TRBV7-9 to TRBJ2-7, with 14 bases aligning to TRBD2. The source material was peripheral blood, sampled in a trial of Ad26.COV2.S vaccine versus placebo. CDR3 in amino acids: CASRESGTSGGEQYF. As DNA, the CDR3 is TGTGCCAGCAGAGAATCCGGGACTAGCGGGGGCGAGCAGTACTTC.